The clone carrying this TCR beta chain was counted a few times. Its antigen is undetermined. CDR1 LGHNA and CDR2 YNFKEQ come from the germline V gene. This CDR3 contains 16 residues. With 0 bases removed from V and 4 bases from J, the gap between germline ends came to 13 bases. The data originate from a study of T cells after yellow fever vaccination. TCRdb recomputed calls from the 5' RACE reads with MiXCR, one row per CDR3 protein. The table shows approximately 300,000 distinct CDR3 sequences, with about 10% occurring only once. General observations from the study: In post-booster samples, most primary-vaccination clones reappeared (roughly 96% CD4, 70% to 90% CD8). Contamination by abundant bulk-population clonotypes could be present in FACS-sorted repertoires.

The V and J genes are TRBV4-2 and TRBJ2-1, with D possibly TRBD2 on 7 matching bases. The receptor's source is a man between 18 and 35 years old who received the YFV17D yellow fever vaccine. Sequences were derived from CD4+ T cells sorted from PBMCs, sampled 45 days after the yellow fever booster vaccination. Here the CDR3 DNA reads TGTGCCAGCAGCCAAGAGGGAGGGGGTGCATACAATGAGCAGTTCTTC. Translation: CASSQEGGGAYNEQFF.